These 5 T cell receptor beta chains were sequenced from one sample in a study of control samples from healthy donors and cancer patients. Profiling relied on immunoSEQ multiplex PCR, and the TCRdb table lists in-frame clones only, not all of them. Among roughly 150,000 clones listed, around nine tenths were seen once. The sample comprised blood. The origin of the receptors is a man aged 18 to 29 in good health.

This clone is a singleton in its sample. The rearrangement uses TRBV19 and TRBJ2-7, with D perhaps given as TRBD1 or TRBD2 (5 bases each). Germline V gives CDR1 LNHDA, CDR2 SQIVND (reference sequence). V lost 4 bases to trimming and J lost 0 bases, with 10 bases between them. The CDR3 extends over 14 amino acids. The CDR3 loop is CASSTSGASYEQYF. DNA for the CDR3: TGTGCCAGTAGTACCTCCGGGGCCTCCTACGAGCAGTACTTC. The full variable domain, rest sourced from reference TRBV19 and TRBJ2-7, is DGGITQSPKYLFRKEGQNVTLSCEQNLNHDAMYWYRQDPGQGLRLIYYSQIVNDFQKGDIAEGYSVSREKKESFPLTVTSAQKNPTAFYLCASSTSGASYEQYFGPGTRLTVT.

This clone was counted only a few times. The chain recombines TRBV30 with TRBJ2-7; D might be TRBD2 (6 bases). The length of the CDR3 is 14 residues. Germline CDR1 is GTSNPN and CDR2 is SVGIG (reference sequence). Trimming took 1 base from V and 0 from J, leaving 10 bases between them. The CDR3 is CAWSEGTASYEQYF. The CDR3 DNA sequence: TGTGCCTGGAGTGAGGGGACTGCCTCCTACGAGCAGTACTTC.

This clone occurred a few times. V and J are TRBV2 and TRBJ2-2, with D tentatively TRBD1 (6 bases). This CDR3 is 13 amino acids long. Germline values: CDR1 SNHLY, CDR2 FYNNEI. Trimming removed 9 bases at V and 5 bases at J, with 13 bases between. The CDR3 sequence is CASKGQGTGELFF. The CDR3 DNA is TGTGCCAGTAAAGGCCAGGGGACCGGGGAGCTGTTTTTT.

This rearrangement joins TRBV5-1 to TRBJ2-5; D is possibly TRBD1 (5 bases). Between the trimmed V and J ends, which lost 5 bases and 2 bases, there was a span of 16 bases. In germline, CDR1 is SGHRS, CDR2 YFSETQ. The CDR3 length is 15 residues. The DNA for the CDR3 is TGCGCCAGCAGGAGAGAACAGGCCTTGCAAGAGACCCAGTACTTC. Translation gives CASRREQALQETQYF.

This clone was counted only a few times. The J gene is TRBJ1-1, the V gene TRBV5-6; D might be TRBD1 (6 bases). There are 14 residues in the CDR3. The V gene lost 0 bases and the J gene lost 7 bases, with 13 bases spanning the gap. Germline V gives CDR1 SGHDT, CDR2 YYEEEE. DNA for the CDR3: TGTGCCAGCAGCTTGGGATTCCAGGGGATTGAAGCTTTCTTT. This codes for CASSLGFQGIEAFF.